Listed here are 27 T cell receptor beta chains from one sample, sequenced in a study of blood T cells in healthy people across ages. PCR was performed a second time for roughly 7 to 11 cycles using a sample-barcoded 5' primer and a J-beta primer mix. Each CDR3 protein gets one entry after TCRdb re-called the 5' RACE reads with MiXCR. The table has roughly 700,000 distinct CDR3 sequences, 25% seen once. These data were also filed under a second study, of T cells of mothers and their children.

Sequenced input: blood. Source of these receptors: a boy aged 5-17 years in good health.

In this sample, this clonotype turned up a few times. The DNA for the CDR3 is TGTGCCAGCAGTCCGGGACCCTGGGGGGGAGAGACCCAGTACTTC. As protein: CASSPGPWGGETQYF. V usage is TRBV27 and J usage is TRBJ2-5; 7 nucleotides agree with TRBD2. The germline V gene has CDR1 MNHEY and CDR2 SMNVEV (reference sequence). J was trimmed by 4 bases and V by 5 bases; bases with no gene match: 10. The CDR3 totals 15 residues.

This sequence joins TRBV20-1 and TRBJ1-2, with D hard to call. The ends were cut back, 3 bases at V and 4 bases at J, with 6 bases in the middle. CDR3 size: 11 residues. Germline values: CDR1 DFQATT, CDR2 SNEGSKA (reference sequence). CDR3 nucleotides: TGCAGTGCTAGTTGGGGCTATGGCTACACCTTC. It is translated as CSASWGYGYTF.

This chain links TRBV25-1 with TRBJ1-6; D unresolved. Germline CDR1 MGHDK, CDR2 SYGVNS. CDR3 length: 14 residues. Trimming took off 1 base at V and 10 bases at J, with 11 bases between the two ends. The CDR3 region is CASSELNVGSPLHF. As DNA, the CDR3 is TGTGCCAGCAGTGAATTAAATGTAGGGTCACCCCTCCACTTT.

The chain uses TRBV12-3 or TRBV12-4 and TRBJ2-7, with 8 nucleotides matching TRBD2. The length of the CDR3 is 17 residues. With V trimmed by 3 bases and J by 6 bases, 16 bases remained unmatched. The CDR3 reads CASSFHLTSGGPGEQYF. CDR3 nucleotides: TGTGCCAGCAGTTTTCACCTCACATCGGGAGGGCCGGGCGAGCAGTACTTC.

This clonotype was seen more than once but under ten times. The junction shows a germline mismatch at one end, possibly a read error. V usage is TRBV6-6 and J usage is TRBJ2-5; D gene uncertain. This CDR3 is built from 13 residues. Germline loops: CDR1 MNHNY, CDR2 SVGAGI (reference sequence). The CDR3 reads CASSRTTTETLYF. As DNA, the CDR3 is TGTGCCAGCAGTCGGACCACGACGGAGACCCTGTACTTC.

This clonotype has only a few counts. The rearrangement uses TRBV29-1 and TRBJ2-5, with 9 bases fitting TRBD2. Per the germline V gene, CDR1 is SQVTM and CDR2 is ANQGSEA. V was pared by 4 bases and J by 3 bases, with 6 bases of the junction left unmatched. The CDR3 consists of 14 residues. The CDR3 bases are TGCAGCGTTGGTTTTGCGGGAGGGGAAGAGACCCAGTACTTC. Translated: CSVGFAGGEETQYF.

The chain joins TRBV25-1 to TRBJ2-5, with D tentatively TRBD2 (7 bases). The J call may be incorrect, as the DNA end agrees better with TRBJ2-1. Germline-derived CDR1 and CDR2 are MGHDK and SYGVNS. The CDR3 length is 16 residues. CDR3: CASSEGQGRVYNEQFF. The CDR3 DNA sequence: TGTGCCAGCAGTGAAGGTCAGGGGAGGGTGTACAATGAGCAGTTCTTC.

This clonotype occurred many times. CDR3 coding DNA: TGTGCCAGCAGTTCGACAGGGGGAGAGACCCAGTACTTC. Protein: CASSSTGGETQYF. The chain has TRBV7-3 and TRBJ2-5; 9 nucleotides line up with TRBD1. This CDR3 region has 13 residues. Germline V gene data show CDR1 as SGHTA and CDR2 as FQGTGA. V lost 6 bases, J lost 4 bases, and 3 bases stayed unmatched.

The chain combines TRBV12-3 or TRBV12-4 with TRBJ2-7, with D possibly being TRBD2 (6 bases). Between the trimmed V and J ends, which lost 6 bases and 4 bases, there was a span of 16 bases. The CDR3 is 14 residues long. CDR3 nucleotides: TGTGCCAGCAGCTCCGGGACTTATTTTTACGAGCAGTACTTC. It codes for CASSSGTYFYEQYF.

There are a few counts of this clonotype. The genes are TRBV7-9 and TRBJ2-5, with TRBD1 as a possible D gene (6 bases). The V gene lost 0 bases and the J gene lost 9 bases, with 11 bases spanning the gap. The CDR3 sequence is 13 residues long. CDR1 and CDR2 from the germline V gene are SEHNR and FQNEAQ (reference sequence). DNA for the CDR3: TGTGCCAGCAGCTTAGCGTTACAGGGTTCCCAGTACTTC. It specifies CASSLALQGSQYF.

The chain uses TRBV24-1 and TRBJ2-1, with 16 bases fitting TRBD2. The CDR3 extends over 19 amino acids. V lost 4 bases to trimming and J lost 2 bases; unmatched junction nucleotides: 7. Germline CDR1 and CDR2: KGHDR and SFDVKD. The CDR3 protein is CATSESGLAGGNTYNEQFF. The CDR3 DNA is TGTGCCACCAGTGAGTCGGGACTAGCGGGAGGGAATACCTACAATGAGCAGTTCTTC.

The chain couples TRBV7-9 to TRBJ2-3; D might be TRBD1 or TRBD2, each matching 5 bases. Germline CDR1 is SEHNR and CDR2 is FQNEAQ (reference sequence). The CDR3 loop spans 13 amino acids. The V gene lost 3 bases and the J gene lost 6 bases, with 10 bases spanning the gap. DNA for the CDR3: TGTGCCAGCAGCTTTCTCAGGGACGATACGCAGTATTTT. It yields the protein CASSFLRDDTQYF.

The rearrangement links TRBV12-3 or TRBV12-4 to TRBJ2-5; possible D gene TRBD1, 5 bases. This CDR3 region has 14 residues. V was clipped by 4 bases and J by 2 bases, with 11 bases between them. CDR3: CASSSDSSQETQYF. CDR3 bases: TGTGCCAGCAGTTCAGACAGCAGTCAAGAGACCCAGTACTTC.

The V and J genes are TRBV7-2 and TRBJ2-5, with a tentative D call TRBD1 (7 bases). V was trimmed by 6 bases and J by 4 bases, leaving 15 bases between them. Germline CDR1 and CDR2: SGHTA and FQGNSA. This CDR3 is built from 14 residues. CDR3 DNA: TGTGCCAGCAGTCGGGACAGACTAGTAGAGACCCAGTACTTC. Protein product: CASSRDRLVETQYF.

With respect to this clonotype: Sequence at one end of the junction differs from germline and may be a read error. This chain joins TRBV28 and TRBJ2-2; D may be TRBD2 (6 bases). The germline V gene encodes CDR1 MDHEN and CDR2 SYDVKM. CDR3 length: 15 residues. The CDR3 DNA reads as TGTGCCAGCAGTTTAGGGGGGTTTGACACTGGGGAGCTGTTTTTT. Translation: CASSLGGFDTGELFF.

This clonotype was counted only a few times. This sequence joins TRBV12-3 or TRBV12-4 and TRBJ2-5; D call uncertain. There are 14 residues in the CDR3. Between the trimmed V and J ends, which lost 1 base and 4 bases, there was a span of 10 bases. CDR3 protein: CASSLGLGSETQYF. The CDR3 DNA reads TGTGCCAGCAGTTTAGGCCTAGGGTCAGAGACCCAGTACTTC.

This clonotype turned up a few times. The J gene is TRBJ1-6, the V gene TRBV27; D remains ambiguous. Germline V CDR1 and CDR2: MNHEY, SMNVEV (reference sequence). The CDR3 sequence is 15 residues long. Trimming left V 5 bases short and J 8 bases short, with 16 bases between. The CDR3 DNA is TGTGCCAGCAGTCCTCCCGGTCCTGGGGATTCACCCCTCCACTTT. The encoded protein is CASSPPGPGDSPLHF.

This clonotype occurred a few times. The junction shows a germline mismatch at one end, possibly a read error. The chain combines TRBV4-1 with TRBJ2-7; weak D call: TRBD2 (6 bases). This CDR3 is 16 amino acids long. The germline V gene encodes CDR1 MGHRA and CDR2 YSYEKL. Here the CDR3 reads CAGSQATGSRFYEQYF. Here the CDR3 DNA reads TGCGCCGGCAGCCAAGCTACCGGGAGTAGGTTCTACGAGCAGTACTTC.

The rearrangement joins TRBV12-3 or TRBV12-4 to TRBJ2-7, with 9 bases aligning to TRBD2. This CDR3 region has 16 residues. The V and J ends lost 3 bases and 0 bases, in that order; junction bases with no gene match: 6. CDR3 sequence (DNA): TGTGCCAGCAGTTTCACCCTAGCGGGGACCTCCTACGAGCAGTACTTC. Translated, it gives CASSFTLAGTSYEQYF.

The V call is TRBV7-9, the J call TRBJ2-7; TRBD2 agrees at 13 bases. The junction had 13 bases not matched to a gene; V was cut back by 5 bases and J by 9 bases. The CDR3 extends over 16 amino acids. Germline V gene data show CDR1 as SEHNR and CDR2 as FQNEAQ (reference sequence). The CDR3 DNA reads TGTGCCAGCAGCCCCACTAGCGGGAGGGCCGTTTTTTTGCAGTACTTC. This encodes CASSPTSGRAVFLQYF.

The genes are TRBV12-3 or TRBV12-4 and TRBJ1-5, with D maybe TRBD1 (5 bases). V gave up 5 bases and J gave up 7 bases, with 9 bases separating them. The CDR3 totals 12 residues. The CDR3 DNA reads as TGTGCCAGCAGTCCAGGGCGCCAGCCCCAGCATTTT. This translates into CASSPGRQPQHF.

The chain couples TRBV9 to TRBJ1-6; 7 bases agree with TRBD1. The CDR3 spans 15 residues. The germline V gene encodes CDR1 SGDLS and CDR2 YYNGEE. Trimming took 0 bases from V and 6 from J; bases not matched to a gene: 3. In nucleotides, the CDR3 is TGTGCCAGCAGCGTAGGAGGGGGCAGTAATTCACCCCTCCACTTT. Its protein product is CASSVGGGSNSPLHF.

The rearrangement joins TRBV20-1 to TRBJ2-4; 12 nucleotides agree with TRBD1. Losses at the gene ends were 5 bases for V and 8 bases for J; bases not matched to a gene: 13. The CDR3 is 16 residues long. Germline CDR1 DFQATT, CDR2 SNEGSKA (reference sequence). The CDR3 spells CSAPSARDRGLDIQYF. As DNA, the CDR3 is TGCAGTGCTCCCTCCGCCCGGGACAGGGGGCTGGACATTCAGTACTTC.

This clonotype turned up a few times. The CDR3 nucleotides read TGTGCCAGTAGGATGGGACCGCATTCCTACGAGCAGTACTTC. Translation: CASRMGPHSYEQYF. This chain connects TRBV19 to TRBJ2-7; D possibly matches TRBD1 or TRBD2 (5 bases each). CDR3 length equals 14 residues. Germline values: CDR1 LNHDA, CDR2 SQIVND (reference sequence). V lost 6 bases and J 1 base, leaving 13 bases between the germline ends. Variable domain in full (rest from reference TRBV19 and TRBJ2-7): DGGITQSPKYLFRKEGQNVTLSCEQNLNHDAMYWYRQDPGQGLRLIYYSQIVNDFQKGDIAEGYSVSREKKESFPLTVTSAQKNPTAFYLCASRMGPHSYEQYFGPGTRLTVT.

This clonotype was seen only a few times. V usage is TRBV10-3 and J usage is TRBJ2-7, with TRBD1 matching 9 bases. This CDR3 spans 13 amino acids. Per germline, CDR1 ENHRY and CDR2 SYGVKD. V shed 10 bases and J 0 bases; nucleotides not matched to a gene: 4. As DNA, the CDR3 is TGTGCCACAAGGGACAGGGACTCCTACGAGCAGTACTTC. The encoded protein is CATRDRDSYEQYF.

The chain combines TRBV27 with TRBJ2-5; 11 bases fit TRBD2. Matching the DNA end better, TRBJ2-1 makes the J call doubtful. Germline V gives CDR1 MNHEY, CDR2 SMNVEV (reference sequence). CDR3 length: 15 amino acids. The CDR3 DNA is TGTGCCAGCAGTGTGACTAGCGGGGTCCCTGGTGAGCAGTTCTTC. This encodes CASSVTSGVPGEQFF.

This clonotype was counted once. This rearrangement joins TRBV28 to TRBJ2-1; tentatively, D is TRBD2 (5 bases). From germline, CDR1 is MDHEN and CDR2 SYDVKM. V was trimmed by 3 bases and J by 5 bases, leaving 11 bases between them. This CDR3 is 14 amino acids long. The CDR3 DNA follows: TGTGCCAGCAGTTTTCCGGGGAACCACAATGAGCAGTTCTTC. It translates to CASSFPGNHNEQFF.